These T cell receptor beta chains were read from a single sample in a study of cytomegalovirus exposure and HLA in healthy donors. Only in-frame clones appear in the TCRdb table, and some are missing; sequencing was by immunoSEQ multiplex PCR. The table records roughly 160,000 clones, roughly 80% of them present only once. The sequenced sample consisted of PBMCs. All receptors come from a man aged 25 to 40 in good health and CMV-seronegative. The CDR3 runs from the conserved cysteine through the conserved F or W. A D gene is named only where the DNA matches it firmly. Only some rows state a clone size, as once, few, many or a class for expanded clones.

TRBD1,TRBV18,TRBJ1-5,-,TGTGCCAGCTCACCGCGCACAGGGGTCCTCAATCAGCCCCAGCATTTT,CASSPRTGVLNQPQHF
-,TRBV10-2,TRBJ1-6,-,TGCGCCAGCAGTGAGGGTAGTCAGGGGCATTCACCCCTCCACTTT,CASSEGSQGHSPLHF
-,TRBV5-1,TRBJ2-7,-,TGCGCCAGCAGCTTGGTCGGGGGGCACTACGAGCAGTACTTC,CASSLVGGHYEQYF
-,TRBV28,TRBJ1-1,-,TGTGCCAGCATCTTAGCGGGAGTAAGGACTGAAGCTTTCTTT,CASILAGVRTEAFF
TRBD1,TRBV18,TRBJ2-1,-,TGTGCCAGCTCAGCTGATTCGACAGGGTCCCATGAGCAGTTCTTC,CASSADSTGSHEQFF
TRBD2,TRBV5-1,TRBJ2-5,-,TGCGCCAGCAGCCTGGGAGGGTACCAAGAGACCCAGTACTTC,CASSLGGYQETQYF
TRBD2,TRBV6-1,TRBJ2-7,few,TGTGCCAGCGGAGGACTAGCGGGGGGACCCTACGAGCAGTACTTC,CASGGLAGGPYEQYF
-,TRBV5-5,TRBJ1-5,-,TGTGCCAGCAGTTTGGATTACGGTCAGCCCCAGCATTTT,CASSLDYGQPQHF
-,TRBV5-4,TRBJ1-1,-,TGTGCCAGCAGCACGGAGACGGACACTGAAGCTTTCTTT,CASSTETDTEAFF
-,TRBV5-1,TRBJ1-5,-,TGCGCCAGCAGCTTGGACAGGATGCAGCCCCAGCATTTT,CASSLDRMQPQHF
-,TRBV9,TRBJ2-5,-,TGTGCCAGCAGCGTAGCTATAAGTCAAGAGACCCAGTACTTC,CASSVAISQETQYF
-,TRBV27,TRBJ2-7,-,TGTGCCAGCAGTCCCCTCGGGGGGCCCCACGAGCAGTACTTC,CASSPLGGPHEQYF
-,TRBV13,TRBJ2-7,-,TGTGCCAGCAGCTTAGGTTCCGGGAAGAGCTACGAGCAGTACTTC,CASSLGSGKSYEQYF
TRBD1,TRBV6-1,TRBJ2-5,-,TGTGCCAGCAGTGAGGACAGGGGATCCCAAGAGGCCCAGTACTTC,CASSEDRGSQEAQYF
-,TRBV5-1,TRBJ1-5,-,TGCGCCAGCAGCACTGGACGGGGTGACAATCAGCCCCAGCATTTT,CASSTGRGDNQPQHF
-,TRBV28,TRBJ2-3,-,TGTGCCAGCGGTACTAGCACAGATACGCAGTATTTT,CASGTSTDTQYF
-,TRBV4-3,TRBJ2-7,once,TGCGCCAGCAGCCAAGATCGGTACGGGGAGTTGGGCTACGAGCAGTACTTC,CASSQDRYGELGYEQYF
-,TRBV2,TRBJ2-6,few,TGTGCCAGCAGTGGGGGCCAGCACTCTGGGGCCAACGTCCTGACTTTC,CASSGGQHSGANVLTF
-,TRBV18,TRBJ2-3,-,TGTGCCAGCTCACGGAGCGATACGCAGTATTTT,CASSRSDTQYF
-,TRBV11-3,TRBJ2-2,-,TGTGCCAGCAGCTTAGGTCCGGCGGGCACCGGGGAGCTGTTTTTT,CASSLGPAGTGELFF
-,TRBV19,TRBJ2-5,-,TGTGCCAGTAGTATTCTATCGAGGGGGGGAGAGACCCAGTACTTC,CASSILSRGGETQYF
TRBD2,TRBV14,TRBJ2-1,-,TGTGCCAGCAGCCAAGGGACTAGCTACAATGAGCAGTTCTTC,CASSQGTSYNEQFF
-,TRBV4-3,TRBJ2-7,-,TGCGCCAGCAGCCGAATTACCAGGGCCCGAAGGTGGACCTACGAGCAGTACTTC,CASSRITRARRWTYEQYF
TRBD1,TRBV19,TRBJ2-5,-,TGTGCCAGTAGTACCCGACAGGGAACGGAGACCCAGTACTTC,CASSTRQGTETQYF
-,TRBV28,TRBJ2-1,-,TGTGCCAGCAGTACCTCCTCTTACCCCGAGACAGAATACAATGAGCAGTTCTTC,CASSTSSYPETEYNEQFF
TRBD1,TRBV2,TRBJ1-3,-,TGTGCCAGCAGGAGCGGGACAGGGGGCCTCAGCTCTGGAAACACCATATATTTT,CASRSGTGGLSSGNTIYF
TRBD2,TRBV7-8,TRBJ2-3,-,TGTGCCAGCAGCTTAGATGGCCGGCTAGCGGGAACCCTGGATACGCAGTATTTT,CASSLDGRLAGTLDTQYF
TRBD2,TRBV7-2,TRBJ2-5,-,TGTGCCAGCAGCTCACTAGCGGGAGTCAGCGAGACCCAGTACTTC,CASSSLAGVSETQYF
TRBD1,TRBV30,TRBJ1-1,-,TGTGCCTGGAGTGACAGGGGGTCTGAAGCTTTCTTT,CAWSDRGSEAFF
TRBD1,TRBV9,TRBJ1-4,-,TGTGCCAGCAGCGTAGGCGGGACAGGGGGACCTAATGAAAAACTGTTTTTT,CASSVGGTGGPNEKLFF
TRBD2,TRBV11-3,TRBJ2-5,-,TGTGCCAGCAGCTTCCCCAAGGGACTAGCGGGGCCTGGGACCCAGTACTTC,CASSFPKGLAGPGTQYF
-,TRBV7-2,TRBJ2-7,-,TGTGCCAGCAGCTTATCCCCGACTAGGTCCTCCTACGAGCAGTACTTC,CASSLSPTRSSYEQYF
TRBD1,TRBV30,TRBJ1-3,-,TGTGCCTGGGCAGGGGGCAATCTGCGAGGAAACACCATATATTTT,CAWAGGNLRGNTIYF
TRBD2,TRBV2,TRBJ2-1,-,TGTGCCAGCAGTCGTAGCGGGGGGTCCTACAATGAGCAGTTCTTC,CASSRSGGSYNEQFF
TRBD1,TRBV25-1,TRBJ2-1,-,TGTGCCAGCAGCTTCTCAGGGACAGGCGACAATGAGCAGTTCTTC,CASSFSGTGDNEQFF
TRBD1,TRBV7-8,TRBJ2-2,-,TGTGCCAGCAACCGCCTGGGACAGCTGAACACCGGGGAGCTGTTTTTT,CASNRLGQLNTGELFF
-,TRBV4-3,TRBJ2-7,-,TGCGCCAGCAGCCAACAACTTGCACAGGGCTACGAGCAGTACTTC,CASSQQLAQGYEQYF
TRBD1,TRBV7-9,TRBJ1-2,-,TGTGCCAGTTCTGTAGGGACAGGGGTTGGTGGCTACACCTTC,CASSVGTGVGGYTF
TRBD2,TRBV7-9,TRBJ2-1,-,TGTGCCAGCAGGACTAGCGGGAGGGCATGGGATGAGCAGTTCTTC,CASRTSGRAWDEQFF
-,TRBV7-9,TRBJ2-7,-,TGTGCCAGCAGCTCAACCAGAGGAGGGGTCGAGCAGTACTTC,CASSSTRGGVEQYF
TRBD2,TRBV5-4,TRBJ2-7,-,TGTGCCAGCAGCGGCGGAGGGGAGGGAGGCGAGCAGTACTTC,CASSGGGEGGEQYF
-,TRBV11-3,TRBJ2-5,-,TGTGCCAGCAGCTTAGGGAGTGAGCGGTACCAAGAGACCCAGTACTTC,CASSLGSERYQETQYF
-,TRBV2,TRBJ2-5,-,TGTGCCAGCAGCAGAGGTCTGGAGACCCAGTACTTC,CASSRGLETQYF
TRBD1,TRBV19,TRBJ2-7,-,TGTGCCAGTAGTAAACAGGGGGAGAACTACGAGCAGTACTTC,CASSKQGENYEQYF
-,TRBV19,TRBJ1-2,-,TGTGCCAGTAGTATCCTTAGCCAGGGAGGATTGGGCTACACCTTC,CASSILSQGGLGYTF
-,TRBV10-2,TRBJ2-2,-,TGCGCCAGCAGTATCATACGGGGGAACACCGGGGAGCTGTTTTTT,CASSIIRGNTGELFF
TRBD2,TRBV7-2,TRBJ2-1,-,TGTGCCAGCAGCCAGCGGAGCGGGGGGGCCTATGAGCAGTTCTTC,CASSQRSGGAYEQFF
TRBD2,TRBV18,TRBJ2-7,-,TGTGCCAGCTCACCAGCGGCGGGGGGTTGGTACGAGCAGTACTTC,CASSPAAGGWYEQYF
-,TRBV7-9,TRBJ2-7,-,TGTTCCAGCACGTACTCCCCGCGGGGTAGCAACTCCTACGAGCAGTACTTC,CSSTYSPRGSNSYEQYF
-,TRBV7-2,TRBJ2-3,-,TGTGCCAGCAAGGACTATAGCACAGATACGCAGTATTTT,CASKDYSTDTQYF
TRBD2,TRBV28,TRBJ2-1,-,TGTGCCAGCAGTTCCGGGACTAGCGGGGGGGTGGACGAGCAGTTCTTC,CASSSGTSGGVDEQFF
TRBD1,TRBV7-9,TRBJ2-4,-,TGTGCCAGCAGCGATCAGGGGGCGAAAGCCAAAAACATTCAGTACTTC,CASSDQGAKAKNIQYF
TRBD2,TRBV4-1,TRBJ2-1,-,TGCGCCAGCAGCCAAGAACGACTAGCGGGAGCCTACAATGAGCAGTTCTTC,CASSQERLAGAYNEQFF
TRBD1,TRBV15,TRBJ1-3,-,TGTGCCACCAGCCCCCAGGGGGCTTTTGGAAACACCATATATTTT,CATSPQGAFGNTIYF
TRBD1,TRBV11-2,TRBJ1-4,-,TGTGCCAGCAGCCGCATTATGGGACAGCCGTTTTTT,CASSRIMGQPFF